This passage covers 15 T cell receptor beta chains from one sample sequenced in a study of naive and memory T cell subsets. Both TRBC1 and TRBC2 were covered by a beta constant-region primer of two equimolar oligonucleotides. TCRdb analysed the UMI-ligation and nested PCR reads with MiXCR anew, one entry per CDR3 protein. This table has roughly 98,000 distinct CDR3 sequences, 7% appearing once. Sequenced material: central memory CD4+ T cells from blood. The receptors stem from a human donor in good health.

This clonotype showed up just a few times. This chain connects TRBV12-3 or TRBV12-4 to TRBJ2-4, with D possibly being TRBD2 (5 bases). The CDR3 is 13 residues long. V was trimmed by 2 bases and J by 8 bases, leaving 10 bases between them. In DNA, the CDR3 is TGTGCCAGCAGTTTAATAGAGGGTCACATTCAGTACTTC. Translated: CASSLIEGHIQYF.

There are many counts of this clonotype. The rearrangement links TRBV19 to TRBJ1-5; D ambiguous. Germline lookup yields CDR1 LNHDA and CDR2 SQIVND (reference sequence). CDR3 length: 16 residues. V was shortened by 9 bases and J by 0 bases, with 18 bases between the two germline ends. The CDR3: CASRRSDGASNQPQHF. The CDR3 DNA reads as TGTGCCAGCCGAAGATCGGACGGAGCTAGCAATCAGCCCCAGCATTTT.

This clonotype was counted only a few times. The chain has TRBV12-3 or TRBV12-4 and TRBJ2-1; 13 bases are a match to TRBD2. The length of the CDR3 is 15 residues. V was pared by 6 bases and J by 12 bases, with 11 bases of the junction left unmatched. DNA of the CDR3: TGTGCCAGCAGCCCTACACTAGCGGGAGGGAGATTGCAGTTCTTC. Translating it yields CASSPTLAGGRLQFF.

This clonotype was seen repeatedly, ten times or more. The genes are TRBV3-1 and TRBJ2-6, with D unresolved. CDR1 is LGHDT, CDR2 YNNKEL, per germline (reference sequence). Trimming left V 1 base short and J 9 bases short, with 13 bases between. The CDR3 has 15 residues. CDR3 region: CASSQGISWVNVLTF. The CDR3 bases are TGTGCCAGCAGCCAAGGTATCAGTTGGGTCAACGTCCTGACTTTC.

This clonotype was seen at least ten times. This chain links TRBV20-1 with TRBJ1-6; no clear D gene. The length of the CDR3 is 16 residues. The ends were cut back, 0 bases at V and 7 bases at J, with 16 bases in the middle. CDR1 and CDR2 from the germline V gene are DFQATT and SNEGSKA (reference sequence). The CDR3 is CSARDMAGLHNSPLHF. The CDR3 DNA reads as TGCAGTGCTAGAGATATGGCCGGACTCCACAATTCACCCCTCCACTTT.

This clonotype was counted a few times. This chain links TRBV27 with TRBJ2-2, with D possibly being TRBD1 (6 bases). From germline, CDR1 is MNHEY and CDR2 SMNVEV (reference sequence). The CDR3 is 14 residues long. Trimming pared 3 bases from V and 5 bases from J, leaving 10 bases between. The CDR3 spells CASSFQGMTGELFF. CDR3 nucleotide sequence: TGTGCCAGCAGTTTCCAGGGGATGACCGGGGAGCTGTTTTTT.

The chain recombines TRBV11-3 with TRBJ2-5, with no clear D. The CDR3 length is 13 residues. The germline V and J ends were trimmed by 1 base and 1 base, with 4 bases remaining between them. In germline, CDR1 is SGHNT, CDR2 YENEEA. CDR3 DNA sequence: TGTGCCAGCAGCTTAGTTGTCCAAGAGACCCAGTACTTC. This gives the protein CASSLVVQETQYF.

At least ten counts were recorded for this clonotype. The V call is TRBV20-1, the J call TRBJ2-4; D might be TRBD1 or TRBD2, each matching 5 bases. The CDR3 length is 16 residues. Germline V gives CDR1 DFQATT, CDR2 SNEGSKA (reference sequence). The germline V and J ends were trimmed by 3 bases and 0 bases, with 15 bases remaining between them. The CDR3 coding sequence is TGCAGTGCTAGCGACGTCGGGACCCTAGCCAAAAACATTCAGTACTTC. Translated: CSASDVGTLAKNIQYF.

This clonotype was detected ten times or more. The genes are TRBV7-2 and TRBJ1-6; TRBD1 is a possible D gene (5 bases). This CDR3 contains 15 residues. The germline gives CDR1 SGHTA, CDR2 FQGNSA. V shed 1 base and J shed 10 bases, with 14 bases lying between them. The CDR3 coding sequence is TGTGCCAGCAGCTTAGAGTGGCGGGGGGGATCACCCCTCCACTTT. This encodes CASSLEWRGGSPLHF.

This clonotype appeared many times. The V and J genes are TRBV5-1 and TRBJ2-3; D may be TRBD2 (7 bases). Trimming stripped 3 bases from V and 0 bases from J, with 14 bases between. This CDR3 contains 16 residues. Germline V gene sequence: CDR1 SGHRS, CDR2 YFSETQ. The CDR3 is CASSSRGGSSTDTQYF. The CDR3 nucleotides are TGCGCCAGCAGCTCGAGGGGGGGATCAAGCACAGATACGCAGTATTTT.

This clonotype has a count of ten or more. The CDR3 DNA reads TGTGCCAGCAGTTTAGTGGGGCAGAAAAATTCACCCCTCCACTTT. The encoded protein is CASSLVGQKNSPLHF. This chain links TRBV28 with TRBJ1-6, with D maybe TRBD1 (5 bases). Germline V gene lookup returns CDR1 MDHEN and CDR2 SYDVKM. The CDR3 loop spans 15 amino acids. Trimming shortened V by 2 bases and J by 7 bases, and 12 bases separated the two germline ends.

A remark on this clonotype: One base away lies a much larger clone, so this may be a sequencing read error. The rearrangement uses TRBV12-3 or TRBV12-4 and TRBJ1-6; no reliable D call. This CDR3 has 12 amino acids. The CDR3 bases are TGTGCCATCAGTTTCCACAACTCACCCCTCCACTTT. Amino acids: CAISFHNSPLHF.

The CDR3 DNA reads TGTGCCAGTAGTACCCAGGGAGGAGAGCCCCAGCATTTT. Translation gives CASSTQGGEPQHF. The chain employs TRBV19 and TRBJ1-5, with D perhaps matching TRBD1 (5 bases). The CDR3 extends over 13 amino acids. Looked up from germline, CDR1 is LNHDA and CDR2 is SQIVND (reference sequence). Trimming took off 4 bases at V and 8 bases at J, with 12 bases between the two ends.

The chain is built from TRBV2 and TRBJ2-1; no clear D gene. V lost 7 bases, J lost 5 bases, and 9 bases lay in between. Per germline, CDR1 SNHLY and CDR2 FYNNEI. CDR3 length: 12 amino acids. As DNA, the CDR3 is TGTGCCAGCAATCGACGAAACAATGAGCAGTTCTTC. Amino acids: CASNRRNNEQFF.

This clonotype appeared a few times. The V call is TRBV7-7, the J call TRBJ2-1, with TRBD1 matching 9 bases. Germline V CDR1 and CDR2: SSHAT, FNYEAQ (reference sequence). There are 12 residues in the CDR3. The junction had 9 bases not matched to a gene; V was cut back by 5 bases and J by 16 bases. The CDR3 region is CASSRGQGIHFF. The CDR3, as DNA: TGTGCCAGCAGCCGGGGACAGGGAATCCATTTCTTC.